This TCR beta chain came from a study of OX40 agonist ivuxolimab in advanced cancers. As regards this clone: Its specificity is not known.

The data were produced by immunoSEQ multiplex PCR, yet TCRdb's version contains in-frame clones alone and is incomplete. The repertoire holds 30,000 to 35,000 clones, 89% seen once, with over 8.5% in the top ten. Study-wide findings and caveats: CD8+ T cells averaged more expanded clones than CD4+.

The material was CD4+ or CD8+ T cells sorted from blood, obtained in a trial of the OX40 agonist ivuxolimab. The source is an adult with an advanced solid tumor such as melanoma, head and neck, liver or kidney cancer.

The CDR3 DNA is TGCGCCAGCAGCTTGGGACAGGGTGGACGTGGTGAGCAGTTCTTC. Protein: CASSLGQGGRGEQFF. V is TRBV5-1 and J is TRBJ2-1; 7 nucleotides line up with TRBD1. Trimming took 0 bases from V and 9 from J; bases not matched to a gene: 9. The germline V gene encodes CDR1 SGHRS and CDR2 YFSETQ. The CDR3 is 15 amino acids. The variable domain in full, with the rest retrieved from reference TRBV5-1 and TRBJ2-1, is KAGVTQTPRYLIKTRGQQVTLSCSPISGHRSVSWYQQTPGQGLQFLFEYFSETQRNKGNFPGRFSGRQFSNSRSEMNVSTLELGDSALYLCASSLGQGGRGEQFFGPGTRLTVL.